A selection of T cell receptor beta chains follows, all from one sample in a study of cytomegalovirus exposure and HLA in healthy donors. Clones were sequenced by immunoSEQ multiplex PCR, and TCRdb holds only the in-frame ones, with some missing. The sample contains roughly 100,000 clones, under 85% of which appear only once. What was sequenced was PBMCs. The receptors derive from a man aged 50-59 years in good health and CMV-seropositive. Both conserved end residues are part of each CDR3. Each record gives: J gene, D gene, clone size, V gene, CDR3 DNA, CDR3 protein. The D gene is left open where the match is weak. Only some rows state a clone size, as once, few, many or a class for expanded clones.

TRBJ2-1 . . TRBV28 TGTGCCAGCATAACCGGGACTGCCTACAATGAGCAGTTCTTC CASITGTAYNEQFF
TRBJ2-1 TRBD2 . TRBV2 TGTGCCAGCAGCCGACTAGCGGGAGCTAGCAATGAGCAGTTCTTC CASSRLAGASNEQFF
TRBJ1-2 TRBD1 . TRBV5-8 TGTGCCAGCAGCCTACAGGGGTGGTCTAACTATGGCTACACCTTC CASSLQGWSNYGYTF
TRBJ2-5 . . TRBV19 TGTGCCAGTAGTAGATTACCACCACGGTACCAAGAGACCCAGTACTTC CASSRLPPRYQETQYF
TRBJ2-7 . . TRBV6-1 TGTGCCAGCAGTGTCGGCTCAGGGTCCTCCTACGAGCAGTACTTC CASSVGSGSSYEQYF
TRBJ1-3 . . TRBV5-8 TGTGCCAGCAGCTTGGATAGCCAGTTCTCTGGAAACACCATATATTTT CASSLDSQFSGNTIYF
TRBJ2-2 . . TRBV4-3 TGCGCCAGCAGCCAGTCCGGGGGTTACACCGGGGAGCTGTTTTTT CASSQSGGYTGELFF
TRBJ2-7 TRBD1 . TRBV9 TGTGCCAGCACCCCGGGACAGGGCAATAACGAGCAGTACTTC CASTPGQGNNEQYF
TRBJ2-7 . . TRBV18 TGTGCCAGCTCACCACCAGGGGTGGGCGAGCAGTACTTC CASSPPGVGEQYF
TRBJ2-1 TRBD2 . TRBV19 TGTGCCAGTAGTATCCCTAGCGGGATTTACAATGAGCAGTTCTTC CASSIPSGIYNEQFF
TRBJ2-3 . . TRBV19 TGTGCCAGTAGTATTTTACTTAGCACAGATACGCAGTATTTT CASSILLSTDTQYF
TRBJ2-2 . . TRBV27 TGTGCCAGCAGTTTATCCCCCGGGACAATTAACACCGGGGAGCTGTTTTTT CASSLSPGTINTGELFF
TRBJ2-3 TRBD2 . TRBV6-4 TGTGCCAGCAGTGACTCGCCAGCGGGAGGGCCATTAGACGATACGCAGTATTTT CASSDSPAGGPLDDTQYF
TRBJ1-2 TRBD1 . TRBV6-1 TGTGCCAGCGAACAGAGAGGGACAGGCTATGGCTACACCTTC CASEQRGTGYGYTF
TRBJ2-1 TRBD1 once TRBV19 TGTGCCAGTAGTCCTCTGTGGGACAGGGGGCGCGAGAATGAGCAGTTCTTC CASSPLWDRGRENEQFF
TRBJ2-2 TRBD2 many TRBV19 TGTGCCAGTCGGGAGCGGGAGGGCCTCGGGGAGCTGTTTTTT CASREREGLGELFF